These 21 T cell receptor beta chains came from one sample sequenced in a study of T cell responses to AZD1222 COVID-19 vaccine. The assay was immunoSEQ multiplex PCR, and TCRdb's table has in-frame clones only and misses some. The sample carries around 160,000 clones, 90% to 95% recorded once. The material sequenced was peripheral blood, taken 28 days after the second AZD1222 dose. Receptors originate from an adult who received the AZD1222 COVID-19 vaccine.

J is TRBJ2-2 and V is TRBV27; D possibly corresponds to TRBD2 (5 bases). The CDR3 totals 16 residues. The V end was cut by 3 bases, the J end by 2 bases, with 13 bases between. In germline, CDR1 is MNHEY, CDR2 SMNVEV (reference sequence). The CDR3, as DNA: TGTGCCAGCAGTTTGAGTCGGACTGTAAACACCGGGGAGCTGTTTTTT. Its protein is CASSLSRTVNTGELFF.

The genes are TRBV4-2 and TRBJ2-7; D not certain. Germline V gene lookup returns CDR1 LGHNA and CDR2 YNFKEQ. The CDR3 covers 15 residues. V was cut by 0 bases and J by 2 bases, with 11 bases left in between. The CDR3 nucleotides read TGTGCCAGCAGCCAAGAACTTAGCCTTACCTACGAGCAGTACTTC. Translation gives CASSQELSLTYEQYF.

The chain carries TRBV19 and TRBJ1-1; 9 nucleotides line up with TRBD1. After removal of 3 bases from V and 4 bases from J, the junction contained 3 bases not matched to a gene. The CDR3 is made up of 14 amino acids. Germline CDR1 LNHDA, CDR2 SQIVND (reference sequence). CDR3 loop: CASSIGDRVTEAFF. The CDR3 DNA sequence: TGTGCCAGTAGTATTGGGGACAGGGTCACTGAAGCTTTCTTT. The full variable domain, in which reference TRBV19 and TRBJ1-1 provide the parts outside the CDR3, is DGGITQSPKYLFRKEGQNVTLSCEQNLNHDAMYWYRQDPGQGLRLIYYSQIVNDFQKGDIAEGYSVSREKKESFPLTVTSAQKNPTAFYLCASSIGDRVTEAFFGQGTRLTVV.

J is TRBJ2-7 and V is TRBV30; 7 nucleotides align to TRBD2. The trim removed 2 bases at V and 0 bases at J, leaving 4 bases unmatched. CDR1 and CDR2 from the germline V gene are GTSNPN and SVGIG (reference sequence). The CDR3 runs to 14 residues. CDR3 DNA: TGTGCCTGGAGTAGTAGCGGGCGCTCCTACGAGCAGTACTTC. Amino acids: CAWSSSGRSYEQYF.

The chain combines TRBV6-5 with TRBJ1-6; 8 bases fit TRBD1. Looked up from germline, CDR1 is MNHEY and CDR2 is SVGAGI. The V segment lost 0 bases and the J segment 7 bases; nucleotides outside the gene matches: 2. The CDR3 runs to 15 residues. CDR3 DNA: TGTGCCAGCAGTTACTCAACAGGGGGAAATTCACCCCTCCACTTT. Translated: CASSYSTGGNSPLHF.

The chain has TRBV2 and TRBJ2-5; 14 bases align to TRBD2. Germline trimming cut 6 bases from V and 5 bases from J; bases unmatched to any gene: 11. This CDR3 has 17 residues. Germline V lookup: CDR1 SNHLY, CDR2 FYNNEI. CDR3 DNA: TGTGCCAGCAGGACAGGGACTAGCGGGGGAGGTTTGGAGACCCAGTACTTC. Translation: CASRTGTSGGGLETQYF.

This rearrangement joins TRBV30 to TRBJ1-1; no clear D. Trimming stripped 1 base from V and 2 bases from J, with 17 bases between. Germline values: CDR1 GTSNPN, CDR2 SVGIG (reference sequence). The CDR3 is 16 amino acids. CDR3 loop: CAWSALAGKRNTEAFF. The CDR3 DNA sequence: TGTGCCTGGAGTGCCCTCGCCGGAAAACGAAACACTGAAGCTTTCTTT.

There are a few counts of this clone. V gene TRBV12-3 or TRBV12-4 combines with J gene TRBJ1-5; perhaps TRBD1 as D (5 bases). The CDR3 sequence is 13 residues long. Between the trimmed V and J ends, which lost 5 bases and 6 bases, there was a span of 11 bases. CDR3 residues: CASSPGTRQPQHF. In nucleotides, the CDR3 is TGTGCCAGCAGTCCTGGGACTCGTCAGCCCCAGCATTTT.

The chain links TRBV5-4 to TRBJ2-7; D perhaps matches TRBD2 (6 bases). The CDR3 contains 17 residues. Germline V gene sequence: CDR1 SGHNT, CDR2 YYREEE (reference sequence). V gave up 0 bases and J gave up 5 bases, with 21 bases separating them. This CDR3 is CASSLGGTTRDGNEQYF. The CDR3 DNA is TGTGCCAGCAGCTTGGGGGGCACGACTAGAGATGGGAACGAGCAGTACTTC.

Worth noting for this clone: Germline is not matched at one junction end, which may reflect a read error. CDR3 nucleotide sequence: TGTGCCAGCAGCCAGGCCGGACTAGCGGGGGAACTTATCTTC. Encoded protein: CASSQAGLAGELIF. The V gene is TRBV4-2, the J gene TRBJ2-1; 13 positions agree with TRBD2. Germline V gene data show CDR1 as LGHNA and CDR2 as YNFKEQ. This CDR3 region has 14 residues.

This CDR3 is CASSHLSTVSNQPQHF. In DNA, the CDR3 is TGTGCCAGCAGTCATCTCTCCACGGTTAGCAATCAGCCCCAGCATTTT. The V gene is TRBV6-2 or TRBV6-3, the J gene TRBJ1-5; D remains unclear. V was shortened by 5 bases and J by 0 bases, with 14 bases between the two germline ends. The CDR3 is 16 residues long. CDR1 and CDR2 (germline): MNHEY, SVGEGT.

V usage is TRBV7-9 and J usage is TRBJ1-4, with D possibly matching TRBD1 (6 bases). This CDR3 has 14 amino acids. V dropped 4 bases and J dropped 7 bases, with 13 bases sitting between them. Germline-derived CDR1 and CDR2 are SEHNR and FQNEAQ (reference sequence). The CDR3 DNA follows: TGTGCCAGCAGCTCCCCAGGGGTGGGTGAAAAACTGTTTTTT. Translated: CASSSPGVGEKLFF.

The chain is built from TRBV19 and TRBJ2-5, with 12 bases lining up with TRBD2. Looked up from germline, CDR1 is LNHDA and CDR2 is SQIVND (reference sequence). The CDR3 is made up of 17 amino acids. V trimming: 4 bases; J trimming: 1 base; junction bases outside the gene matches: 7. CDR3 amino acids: CASSTPRGLAGQETQYF. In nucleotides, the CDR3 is TGTGCCAGTAGTACGCCCCGGGGACTAGCGGGCCAAGAGACCCAGTACTTC.

CDR3 DNA: TGCAGCGTTGAACCCCCCCAGGGATTCTATGGCTACACCTTC. This gives the protein CSVEPPQGFYGYTF. The V and J genes are TRBV29-1 and TRBJ1-2; D possibly corresponds to TRBD1 (5 bases). Trimming pared 2 bases from V and 4 bases from J, leaving 14 bases between. From germline, CDR1 is SQVTM and CDR2 ANQGSEA. CDR3 length equals 14 residues.

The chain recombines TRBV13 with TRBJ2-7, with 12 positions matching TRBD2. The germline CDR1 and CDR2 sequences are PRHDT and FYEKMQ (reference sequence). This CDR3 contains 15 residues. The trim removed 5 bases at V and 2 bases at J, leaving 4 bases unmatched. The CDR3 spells CASSTTSGSPYEQYF. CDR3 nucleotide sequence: TGTGCCAGCAGCACGACTAGCGGGAGCCCCTACGAGCAGTACTTC.

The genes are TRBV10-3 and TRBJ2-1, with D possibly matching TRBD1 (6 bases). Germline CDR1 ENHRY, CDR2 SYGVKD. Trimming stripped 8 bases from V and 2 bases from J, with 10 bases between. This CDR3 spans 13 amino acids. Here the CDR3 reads CAIGQRTYNEQFF. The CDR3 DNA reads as TGTGCCATCGGACAGCGTACCTACAATGAGCAGTTCTTC.

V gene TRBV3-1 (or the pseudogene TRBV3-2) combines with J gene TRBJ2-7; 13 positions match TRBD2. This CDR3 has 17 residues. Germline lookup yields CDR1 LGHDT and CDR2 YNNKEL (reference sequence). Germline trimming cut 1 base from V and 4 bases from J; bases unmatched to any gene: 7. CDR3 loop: CASSQVAGLAGSYEQYF. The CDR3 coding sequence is TGTGCCAGCAGCCAAGTGGCGGGACTAGCGGGATCTTACGAGCAGTACTTC.

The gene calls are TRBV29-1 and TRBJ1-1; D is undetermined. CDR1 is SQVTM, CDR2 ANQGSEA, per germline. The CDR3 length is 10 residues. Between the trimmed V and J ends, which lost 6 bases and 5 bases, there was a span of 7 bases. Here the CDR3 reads CSVGGTEAFF. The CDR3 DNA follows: TGCAGCGTAGGAGGGACTGAAGCTTTCTTT.

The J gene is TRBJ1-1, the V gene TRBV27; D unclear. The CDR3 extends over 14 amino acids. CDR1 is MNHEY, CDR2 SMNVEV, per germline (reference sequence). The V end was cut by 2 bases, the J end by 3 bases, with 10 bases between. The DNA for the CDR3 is TGTGCCAGCAGTTTAGACATTCGGGACACTGAAGCTTTCTTT. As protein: CASSLDIRDTEAFF.

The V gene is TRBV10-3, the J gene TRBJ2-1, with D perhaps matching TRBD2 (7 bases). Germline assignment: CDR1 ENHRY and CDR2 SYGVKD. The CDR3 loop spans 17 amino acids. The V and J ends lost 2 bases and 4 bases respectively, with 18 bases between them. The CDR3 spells CAISEPLGASGYNEQFF. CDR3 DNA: TGTGCCATCAGTGAGCCGCTGGGGGCTAGCGGTTACAATGAGCAGTTCTTC.

The CDR3: CASRRGQGTSPLEQFF. The CDR3 DNA sequence: TGTGCCAGTAGACGTGGACAGGGGACTAGCCCCTTGGAGCAGTTCTTC. The chain combines TRBV19 with TRBJ2-1; D may be TRBD1 or TRBD2 (9 bases each). This CDR3 region has 16 residues. CDR1 is LNHDA, CDR2 SQIVND, per germline (reference sequence). V gave up 6 bases and J gave up 10 bases, with 25 bases separating them. The variable domain in full, completed from reference TRBV19 and TRBJ2-1, reads DGGITQSPKYLFRKEGQNVTLSCEQNLNHDAMYWYRQDPGQGLRLIYYSQIVNDFQKGDIAEGYSVSREKKESFPLTVTSAQKNPTAFYLCASRRGQGTSPLEQFFGPGTRLTVL.